A few counts support the clone carrying this T cell receptor (beta chain). The sample belongs to a study of response to subunit inactivated influenza vaccine. TCRdb used MiXCR to reprocess the RT-PCR reads, holding one entry per CDR3 protein. The top ten hold more than 9% of the sample, which has about 650,000 distinct CDR3 sequences, around 14% seen once. With V trimmed by 6 bases and J by 5 bases, 12 bases remained unmatched. CDR3 length equals 15 residues. The germline V gene has CDR1 MNHEY and CDR2 SVGAGI. Sequenced material: PBMCs from blood, taken 12 days after vaccination. This receptor was obtained from a man between 45 and 60 years old who received an inactivated influenza vaccine. The gene calls are TRBV6-5 and TRBJ2-7; TRBD1 aligns across 8 bases. CDR3 sequence reads: CASSYFYRGLHEQYF. The CDR3 DNA is TGTGCCAGCAGCTATTTTTACAGGGGGTTACACGAGCAGTACTTC.